One and the same sample provided the 5 T cell receptor beta chains below, sequenced in a study of T cell changes during pregnancy in multiple sclerosis. Method: immunoSEQ multiplex PCR; TCRdb's copy keeps in-frame clones and lacks some. Found here are 56,000 or so clones, approximately 90% of them singletons; the top ten hold less than 2.5%. This specimen consisted of peripheral blood, obtained in the first trimester of pregnancy. The receptor set was obtained from a female donor in good health, enrolled as a control in a pregnancy study.

V is TRBV28 and J is TRBJ2-1, with 14 bases fitting TRBD2. After removal of 6 bases from V and 1 base from J, the junction contained 8 bases not matched to a gene. Germline lookup yields CDR1 MDHEN and CDR2 SYDVKM. The CDR3 runs to 18 residues. CDR3 in amino acids: CASSPGLAGASSYNEQFF. The CDR3 region has the DNA TGTGCCAGCAGCCCGGGACTAGCGGGAGCGAGTTCCTACAATGAGCAGTTCTTC.

V usage is TRBV19 and J usage is TRBJ2-1; maybe TRBD1 (5 bases). Per germline, CDR1 LNHDA and CDR2 SQIVND (reference sequence). The CDR3 is 12 residues long. The V and J ends lost 10 bases and 0 bases respectively, with 7 bases between them. Here the CDR3 reads CATGASYNEQFF. CDR3 coding DNA: TGTGCCACTGGGGCCTCCTACAATGAGCAGTTCTTC. Complete variable domain (other parts from reference TRBV19 and TRBJ2-1): DGGITQSPKYLFRKEGQNVTLSCEQNLNHDAMYWYRQDPGQGLRLIYYSQIVNDFQKGDIAEGYSVSREKKESFPLTVTSAQKNPTAFYLCATGASYNEQFFGPGTRLTVL.

V gene TRBV6-1 combines with J gene TRBJ2-5; 8 positions match TRBD1. Germline CDR1 and CDR2: MNHNS and SASEGT. CDR3 length: 14 amino acids. Unmatched junction bases numbered 6, after V lost 6 bases and J lost 3 bases. CDR3 region: CASRDRGQEETQYF. The CDR3 DNA follows: TGTGCCAGCAGAGACAGGGGTCAGGAAGAGACCCAGTACTTC.

The V gene is TRBV7-2, the J gene TRBJ2-7; TRBD1 matches at 8 bases. The CDR3 covers 14 residues. The V gene's germline CDR1 is SGHTA and CDR2 FQGNSA. J lost 3 bases, V lost 8 bases, and 9 bases had no gene match. CDR3 loop: CASLSGTGYYEQYF. CDR3 DNA: TGTGCCAGCCTTTCAGGGACAGGATACTACGAGCAGTACTTC. The entire variable domain, with the rest obtained from reference TRBV7-2 and TRBJ2-7, is as follows: GAGVSQSPSNKVTEKGKDVELRCDPISGHTALYWYRQSLGQGLEFLIYFQGNSAPDKSGLPSDRFSAERTGGSVSTLTIQRTQQEDSAVYLCASLSGTGYYEQYFGPGTRLTVT.

This clone showed up just once. This rearrangement joins TRBV2 to TRBJ2-7, with 10 bases lining up with TRBD1. CDR1 and CDR2 (germline): SNHLY, FYNNEI. V gave up 6 bases and J gave up 1 base; unmatched junction bases: 6. This CDR3 has 15 residues. The CDR3 nucleotides are TGTGCCAGCAGCGAGGGACAGGGGAGGTCCTACGAGCAGTACTTC. This translates into CASSEGQGRSYEQYF.